These T cell receptor beta chains were read from a single sample in a study of T cell repertoires in cytomegalovirus infection. Using its own MiXCR run on the reads, TCRdb lists one record per CDR3 protein. Among 350,000 to 550,000 distinct CDR3 sequences listed, under 40% were seen once. Sequencing used PBMCs. The receptors shown here come from a human donor in good health (CMV status not recorded). Some clones in this sample may be carry-over from other donors' samples. The CDR3 runs from the conserved cysteine through the conserved F or W. D genes are given only for firm matches. Only some rows state a clone size, as once, few, many or a class for expanded clones.

TGTGCCAGCAGCCCATCAGACAGTTTGAACACTGAAGCTTTCTTT	CASSPSDSLNTEAFF	NA	once	TRBV7-2	TRBJ1-1
TGTGCCAGCAGTGAGGACCGAGCTGCCGGGGAGCTGTTTTTT	CASSEDRAAGELFF	NA	few	TRBV2	TRBJ2-2
TGTGCCAGCAGCTTGGGGGGCGGAGAAAACATTCAGTACTTC	CASSLGGGENIQYF	NA	NA	TRBV5-5	TRBJ2-4
TGCGCCAGCAGCCAAGATCCCGGGACAGGGGCTGGCTACACCTTC	CASSQDPGTGAGYTF	TRBD1	NA	TRBV4-3	TRBJ1-2
TGTGCCACCCAGGACAGAAGCTCTGGAAACACCATATATTTT	CATQDRSSGNTIYF	NA	NA	TRBV14	TRBJ1-3
TGCAGTGTCCAAAGGGTTGCCGATGGCTACACCTTC	CSVQRVADGYTF	NA	NA	TRBV20-1	TRBJ1-2
TGTGCCAGCAGCTTAGTGGGTCAGCCGAACACCGGGGAGCTGTTTTTT	CASSLVGQPNTGELFF	NA	few	TRBV7-3	TRBJ2-2
TGTGCCAGCAGCCCGGGGACAACAGGCGTCTACGAGCAGTACTTC	CASSPGTTGVYEQYF	NA	many	TRBV7-6	TRBJ2-7
TGTGCCAGCAGTCTATCCGGGGACAGGTTACCCCTCCACTTT	CASSLSGDRLPLHF	TRBD1	few	TRBV12-3/TRBV12-4	TRBJ1-6
TGCAGTGCAAGGCTACAGGGGAACACTGAAGCTTTCTTT	CSARLQGNTEAFF	NA	NA	TRBV20-1	TRBJ1-1
TGTGCCAGCAGCCCCCGGGCCGGAGATAATTCACCCCTCCACTTT	CASSPRAGDNSPLHF	NA	NA	TRBV14	TRBJ1-6
TGCAGCGTTGAGAATCTGGACAGGGGGCGCATTGAGCAGTACTTC	CSVENLDRGRIEQYF	TRBD1	few	TRBV29-1	TRBJ2-7
TGTGCCAGCAGTTTACGGGACAGGGGTTACGATGAGCAGTTCTTC	CASSLRDRGYDEQFF	TRBD1	NA	TRBV12-3/TRBV12-4	TRBJ2-1